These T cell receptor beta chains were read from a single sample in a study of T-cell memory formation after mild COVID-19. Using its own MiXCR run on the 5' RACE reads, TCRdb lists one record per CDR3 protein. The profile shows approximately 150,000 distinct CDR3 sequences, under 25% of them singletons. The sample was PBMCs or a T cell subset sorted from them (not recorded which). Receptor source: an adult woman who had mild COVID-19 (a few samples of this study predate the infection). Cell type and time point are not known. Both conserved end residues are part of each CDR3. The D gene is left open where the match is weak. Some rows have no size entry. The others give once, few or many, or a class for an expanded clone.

CDR3 protein: CASSPSGLAETQYF
CDR3 DNA: TGTGCCAGCAGCCCCTCCGGACTAGCAGAGACCCAGTACTTC
D gene: TRBD2
V gene: TRBV4-2
clone size: -
J gene: TRBJ2-5

CDR3 protein: CASTVGSVTDTQYF
CDR3 DNA: TGCGCCAGCACGGTTGGTAGCGTCACAGATACGCAGTATTTT
D gene: -
V gene: TRBV5-1
clone size: -
J gene: TRBJ2-3

CDR3 protein: CASAPSVRSTDTQYF
CDR3 DNA: TGTGCCAGTGCCCCATCGGTGCGCAGCACAGATACGCAGTATTTT
D gene: -
V gene: TRBV3-1
clone size: few
J gene: TRBJ2-3

CDR3 protein: CASSQDAVAGPTDTQYF
CDR3 DNA: TGCGCCAGCAGCCAAGATGCGGTAGCGGGGCCCACAGATACGCAGTATTTT
D gene: TRBD2
V gene: TRBV4-3
clone size: -
J gene: TRBJ2-3

CDR3 protein: CASSPPGLQETQYF
CDR3 DNA: TGTGCCAGCAGCCCCCCCGGACTCCAAGAGACCCAGTACTTC
D gene: -
V gene: TRBV7-8
clone size: few
J gene: TRBJ2-5

CDR3 protein: CASRASVGPLNTEAFF
CDR3 DNA: TGCGCCAGCAGGGCTAGTGTGGGGCCCCTGAACACTGAAGCTTTCTTT
D gene: -
V gene: TRBV5-1
clone size: few
J gene: TRBJ1-1

CDR3 protein: CASSPGTAAPNTEAFF
CDR3 DNA: TGTGCCAGCAGTCCCGGGACAGCTGCACCGAACACTGAAGCTTTCTTT
D gene: TRBD1
V gene: TRBV12-3/TRBV12-4
clone size: -
J gene: TRBJ1-1

CDR3 protein: CAWSGPSGTEAFF
CDR3 DNA: TGTGCCTGGAGCGGCCCCTCAGGCACTGAAGCTTTCTTT
D gene: -
V gene: TRBV30
clone size: -
J gene: TRBJ1-1

CDR3 protein: CATSATTSGTDTQYF
CDR3 DNA: TGTGCCACCAGTGCGACGACTAGCGGCACAGATACGCAGTATTTT
D gene: TRBD2
V gene: TRBV24-1
clone size: few
J gene: TRBJ2-3

CDR3 protein: CATSRVIAEQYF
CDR3 DNA: TGTGCCACCAGCAGAGTTATAGCCGAGCAGTACTTC
D gene: -
V gene: TRBV15
clone size: few
J gene: TRBJ2-7

CDR3 protein: CASSLVQGSYEQYF
CDR3 DNA: TGCGCCAGCAGCTTGGTCCAGGGGAGCTACGAGCAGTACTTC
D gene: -
V gene: TRBV5-1
clone size: few
J gene: TRBJ2-7

CDR3 protein: CASSLAGQGTRGYTF
CDR3 DNA: TGTGCCAGCAGCTTAGCAGGACAGGGGACGAGGGGCTACACCTTC
D gene: TRBD1
V gene: TRBV7-9
clone size: few
J gene: TRBJ1-2

CDR3 protein: CASSLALATGELFF
CDR3 DNA: TGTGCCAGCAGCTTGGCGCTAGCGACCGGGGAGCTGTTTTTT
D gene: -
V gene: TRBV5-6
clone size: many
J gene: TRBJ2-2

CDR3 protein: CASRSPDQETQYF
CDR3 DNA: TGCGCCAGCAGGTCGCCGGATCAAGAGACCCAGTACTTC
D gene: -
V gene: TRBV5-1
clone size: few
J gene: TRBJ2-5